A selection of T cell receptor beta chains follows, all from one sample in a study of T cell responses to AZD1222 COVID-19 vaccine. TCRdb keeps only in-frame clones here, not all; method: immunoSEQ multiplex PCR. The sample shows about 68,000 clones, approximately 90% of them seen only once. This sample comprised peripheral blood, obtained on day 0 of AZD1222 vaccination. The receptors come from an adult in good health. Each CDR3 is given with its conserved first and last residue. The D gene is left open where the match is weak. Clone size, where shown, is once, few, many, or a class for clones that have expanded.

-,TRBV7-2,TRBJ2-3,TRBD2,TGTGCCAGCAGCTTAGGGCCGGGAGGGAGCACAGATACGCAGTATTTT,CASSLGPGGSTDTQYF
-,TRBV28,TRBJ1-2,-,TGTGCCAGCATTGGGGAGGAAATCTATGGCTACACCTTC,CASIGEEIYGYTF
-,TRBV6-2/TRBV6-3,TRBJ1-2,-,TGTGCCAGCAGTTACGGGAACCGCTATGGCTACACCTTC,CASSYGNRYGYTF
once,TRBV29-1,TRBJ1-4,-,TGCAGCGTTGAAGAGCCAGCAACTAATGAAAAACTGTTTTTT,CSVEEPATNEKLFF
-,TRBV9,TRBJ2-3,TRBD1,TGTGCCAGCAGCGCTGGACAGGGTCCAGATACGCAGTATTTT,CASSAGQGPDTQYF
-,TRBV6-5,TRBJ1-1,-,TGTGCCAGCAGTACTAGATGGAGGGACGACACTGAAGCTTTCTTT,CASSTRWRDDTEAFF
-,TRBV30,TRBJ2-7,-,TGTGCCTGGAGCCCCCGTGGGAGGATCTACGAGCAGTACTTC,CAWSPRGRIYEQYF
-,TRBV28,TRBJ2-1,-,TGTGCCAGCCTCATCGGAGGGGGGGGGTTCTACAATGAGCAGTTCTTC,CASLIGGGGFYNEQFF
-,TRBV2,TRBJ1-2,-,TGTGCCAGCAGTGATACAGACAACTATGGCTACACCTTC,CASSDTDNYGYTF
-,TRBV2,TRBJ2-2,-,TGTGCCAGCTCGAGAAGGGCCGGGGAGCTGTTTTTT,CASSRRAGELFF
-,TRBV7-9,TRBJ1-2,-,TGTGCCAGCAGCCACAGACACCACAAGGGGAACTATGGCTACACCTTC,CASSHRHHKGNYGYTF
once,TRBV28,TRBJ2-4,TRBD1,TGTGCCAGCAGGGAGACAGGGGGCGAAATGGGCATTCAGTACTTC,CASRETGGEMGIQYF
-,TRBV15,TRBJ1-5,-,TGTGCCACCAGCAGAGAAGGGACGGAGCAGCCCCAGCATTTT,CATSREGTEQPQHF
once,TRBV12-3/TRBV12-4,TRBJ1-1,-,TGTGCCAGCAGTTTAGGGAACACTGAAGCTTTCTTT,CASSLGNTEAFF
once,TRBV29-1,TRBJ1-4,-,TGCAGCGTGCGGGTGGGTGAAAAACTGTTTTTT,CSVRVGEKLFF
-,TRBV12-3/TRBV12-4,TRBJ1-5,-,TGTGCCAGCAGTTCCGGTTATCAGCCCCAGCATTTT,CASSSGYQPQHF
-,TRBV11-2,TRBJ1-4,-,TGTGCCAGCAGCCAGACAGGACTTAATGAAAAACTGTTTTTT,CASSQTGLNEKLFF
-,TRBV6-6,TRBJ1-6,-,TGTGCCAGCTGCCCGGGCCCCTATAATTCACCCCTCCACTTT,CASCPGPYNSPLHF
once,TRBV28,TRBJ2-2,TRBD2,TGTGCCAGCATTCTCTCCTTGGGGCTAGCGGGATATTCGAACACCGGGGAGCTGTTTTTT,CASILSLGLAGYSNTGELFF
-,TRBV7-8,TRBJ2-7,TRBD1,TGTGCCAGCAGCGGTAGGGTGGGACAGGGGTTCTCCGAGCAGTACTTC,CASSGRVGQGFSEQYF
-,TRBV14,TRBJ1-1,-,TGTGCCAGCAGCCCCAGTGGGCACCTTCTTGACACTGAAGCTTTCTTT,CASSPSGHLLDTEAFF
-,TRBV6-2/TRBV6-3,TRBJ1-5,-,TGTGCCAGCAGTTACGGGGGGGCGCGTGGGCAGCCCCAGCATTTT,CASSYGGARGQPQHF
few,TRBV2,TRBJ2-4,TRBD1,TGTGCCAGCAGTGGGACAGGAAACATTCAGTACTTC,CASSGTGNIQYF
once,TRBV7-2,TRBJ1-6,TRBD1,TGTGCCAGCAGCCCCTCGGGACAGCCTTCACCCCTCCACTTT,CASSPSGQPSPLHF
-,TRBV7-2,TRBJ2-1,TRBD2,TGTGCCAGCAGCTCACCCGGACTAGCGGGAAGGGAGCAGTTCTTC,CASSSPGLAGREQFF
-,TRBV28,TRBJ1-3,-,TGTGCCAGCAGCTCGCCGCCGGGGGAATCTGGAAACACCATATATTTT,CASSSPPGESGNTIYF
once,TRBV7-9,TRBJ1-4,-,TGTGCCAGCAGAAAACAGTTGGGTGTGGGTGAAAAACTGTTTTTT,CASRKQLGVGEKLFF
-,TRBV5-1,TRBJ1-6,TRBD1,TGCGCCAGCAGCTTGGGAAACAGGGGACTAAATTCACCCCTCCACTTT,CASSLGNRGLNSPLHF
-,TRBV2,TRBJ1-1,-,TGTGCCAGCAGTGTCGACAGAATGAACACTGAAGCTTTCTTT,CASSVDRMNTEAFF
-,TRBV7-2,TRBJ1-5,-,TGTGCCAGCAGCTTAGTATCGGATCAGCCCCAGCATTTT,CASSLVSDQPQHF
-,TRBV19,TRBJ2-7,-,TGTGCCAGTAGTTCCTCCTACGAGCAGTACTTC,CASSSSYEQYF
-,TRBV6-1,TRBJ1-6,-,TGTGCCAGCAGTGAAGAGGTCCGGGCTTCACCCCTCCACTTT,CASSEEVRASPLHF
-,TRBV7-8,TRBJ2-2,-,TGTGCCAGCAGCCCCGGACAGCCCTTGAACACCGGGGAGCTGTTTTTT,CASSPGQPLNTGELFF
-,TRBV28,TRBJ2-7,-,TGTGCCAGCAGTTCTGGAGCCTACGAGCAGTACTTC,CASSSGAYEQYF
few,TRBV5-1,TRBJ1-1,-,TGCGCCAGCAGCTACGATGGACAGATGAACACTGAAGCTTTCTTT,CASSYDGQMNTEAFF
-,TRBV11-1,TRBJ2-1,TRBD1,TGTGCCAGCAGCCCCGGGGACAGGGGGAACAATGAGCAGTTCTTC,CASSPGDRGNNEQFF
-,TRBV30,TRBJ1-1,-,TGTGCCTGGAGTGTCCACGACAACACTGAAGCTTTCTTT,CAWSVHDNTEAFF
once,TRBV18,TRBJ1-2,-,TGTGCCAGCTCACCAAGGGCTTATGGCTACACCTTC,CASSPRAYGYTF
few,TRBV15,TRBJ2-7,TRBD2,TGTGCCACCAGCAGAGAGCTAGCGGGATCGTACGAGCAGTACTTC,CATSRELAGSYEQYF
-,TRBV19,TRBJ2-2,-,TGTGCCAGTAGTATGGGGGGCCCCGCGAACACCGGGGAGCTGTTTTTT,CASSMGGPANTGELFF
-,TRBV9,TRBJ2-7,-,TGTGCCAGCAGCGTAGTGTACGACTCCTACGAGCAGTACTTC,CASSVVYDSYEQYF
once,TRBV7-2,TRBJ1-4,TRBD1,TGTGCCAGCAGTCCCGGGACAGGGGGCGAAAAACTGTTTTTT,CASSPGTGGEKLFF
-,TRBV5-1,TRBJ2-5,-,TGCGCCAGCAGCTTGGGCGGAGGGAAGACCCAGTACTTC,CASSLGGGKTQYF
-,TRBV5-8,TRBJ1-6,-,TGTGCCAGCAGCCCCGGAGACAGGCTTAATTCACCCCTCCACTTT,CASSPGDRLNSPLHF
-,TRBV27,TRBJ2-3,TRBD2,TGTGCCAGCAGAGCGGGGGGGCCCACAGATACGCAGTATTTT,CASRAGGPTDTQYF
-,TRBV4-1,TRBJ1-1,TRBD1,TGCGCCAGCAGCCAAACTATACAGGGGGTGAACACTGAAGCTTTCTTT,CASSQTIQGVNTEAFF
-,TRBV5-4,TRBJ1-2,TRBD1,TGTGCCAGCAGCGTGAACAGGGGCAGCGGCTACACCTTC,CASSVNRGSGYTF
-,TRBV5-1,TRBJ2-7,-,TGCGCCAGCAGCTTGGCCGACAGTAGGAACGAGCAGTACTTC,CASSLADSRNEQYF
-,TRBV6-6,TRBJ1-2,-,TGTGCCAGCAGCCTAGGGGGTCAGGGCTACACCTTC,CASSLGGQGYTF
-,TRBV28,TRBJ2-7,-,TGTGCCAGCAAGAAGAATTACGAGCAGTACTTC,CASKKNYEQYF
-,TRBV10-3,TRBJ2-1,-,TGTGCCACCAGCAGGGCTAATGAGCAGTTCTTC,CATSRANEQFF
-,TRBV7-2,TRBJ2-7,-,TGTGCCAGCAGCCCCACCAGGGGACCCCCTCACGAGCAGTACTTC,CASSPTRGPPHEQYF
-,TRBV23-1,TRBJ2-7,TRBD2,TGCGCCAGCAGTCAATCACGCGGGGGGTACGAGCAGTACTTC,CASSQSRGGYEQYF
once,TRBV6-2/TRBV6-3,TRBJ1-6,-,TGTGCCAGCAGTTACGTACGGAATTCACCCCTCCACTTT,CASSYVRNSPLHF
-,TRBV5-4,TRBJ1-6,-,TGTGCCAGCACCATTAAAGGGAACTCACCCCTCCACTTT,CASTIKGNSPLHF
-,TRBV2,TRBJ2-3,-,TGTGCCAGCAGAGGTCGACGGGGCACAGATACGCAGTATTTT,CASRGRRGTDTQYF